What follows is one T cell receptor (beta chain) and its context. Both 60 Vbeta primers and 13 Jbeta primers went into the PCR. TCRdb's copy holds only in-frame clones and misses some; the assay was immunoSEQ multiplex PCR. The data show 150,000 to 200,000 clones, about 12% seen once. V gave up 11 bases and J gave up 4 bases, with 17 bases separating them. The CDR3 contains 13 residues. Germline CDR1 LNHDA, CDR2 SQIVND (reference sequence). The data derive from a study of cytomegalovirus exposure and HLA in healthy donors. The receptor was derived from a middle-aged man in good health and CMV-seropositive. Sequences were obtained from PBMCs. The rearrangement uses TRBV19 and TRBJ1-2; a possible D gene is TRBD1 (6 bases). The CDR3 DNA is TGTGCCGGGGGGGACATTCCCTTCTATGGCTACACCTTC. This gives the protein CAGGDIPFYGYTF.